The present entry profiles one T cell receptor beta chain with its context. No antigen is known for it. The data were obtained in a study of T cells expressing NK-cell markers. In the study overall: Repertoires of TCR beta were obtained from T cells sorted as CD3+CD56+NKG2C+, CD3+CD56+NKG2C- and CD3+CD56-NKG2C+. Study-wide findings and caveats: Once again these clonotypes came out on top in the CD3+CD56-NKG2C+ fraction of several donors.

TCRdb reprocessed the 5' RACE reads, keeping one entry per CDR3 protein, no DNA. The listing contains about 430,000 distinct CDR3 sequences. Germline CDR1 is DFQATT and CDR2 is SNEGSKA (reference sequence). The CDR3 has 16 amino acids. The J gene is TRBJ2-3, the V gene TRBV20-1; TCRdb calls TRBD1, which cannot be checked without DNA. This TCR derives from a woman aged 45-65 years in good health. Material: blood T cells: a sorted CD56 or NKG2C T cell subset, CD4+ or CD8+ T cells, or bulk PBMC T cells (not recorded which). The CDR3 loop is CSARPRGGGRTDTQYF.